A single sample gave rise to the 32 T cell receptor beta chains below, sequenced in a study of blood T cells in healthy people across ages. Primers used in a second PCR of about 6 to 11 cycles were a sample-barcoded 5' primer and a J-beta primer mix. TCRdb processed the 5' RACE reads anew with MiXCR; each CDR3 protein has one entry. The data hold 800,000 or so distinct CDR3 sequences, with around 62% observed a single time. Sequencing was performed on blood. Source of these receptors: a young man in good health.

This clonotype is a singleton in its sample. The chain links TRBV10-3 to TRBJ1-2, with 7 bases aligning to TRBD1. Germline V gene sequence: CDR1 ENHRY, CDR2 SYGVKD. Unmatched junction bases numbered 10, after V lost 2 bases and J lost 4 bases. The CDR3 extends over 16 amino acids. CDR3 sequence reads: CAISERTGQQTYGYTF. CDR3 DNA sequence: TGTGCCATCAGTGAGCGGACGGGACAGCAGACCTATGGCTACACCTTC.

The J gene is TRBJ2-1, the V gene TRBV7-2; no clear D gene. CDR1 SGHTA and CDR2 FQGNSA come from the germline V gene. V lost 2 bases to trimming and J lost 0 bases, with 11 bases between them. The CDR3 covers 16 residues. DNA for the CDR3: TGTGCCAGCAGCTTATCTCCGCCAAGCTCCTACAATGAGCAGTTCTTC. This sequence encodes CASSLSPPSSYNEQFF.

The chain combines TRBV10-3 with TRBJ2-7; either TRBD1 or TRBD2 may supply D (5 bases each). Germline CDR1 and CDR2: ENHRY and SYGVKD. The CDR3 covers 15 residues. The ends were cut back, 4 bases at V and 0 bases at J, with 13 bases in the middle. The CDR3 nucleotides read TGTGCCATCAGTGGAGGGACGCCCAGCTCCTACGAGCAGTACTTC. It encodes CAISGGTPSSYEQYF.

This clonotype was counted a few times. The chain employs TRBV10-3 and TRBJ2-5; D unresolved. The CDR3 is 13 residues long. From germline, CDR1 is ENHRY and CDR2 SYGVKD. The V end was cut by 7 bases, the J end by 2 bases, with 11 bases between. The CDR3 loop is CAIKDGSQETQYF. The DNA for the CDR3 is TGTGCCATCAAGGACGGCAGTCAAGAGACCCAGTACTTC.

The rearrangement uses TRBV20-1 and TRBJ1-4; D possibly corresponds to TRBD1 (6 bases). With 6 bases removed from V and 11 bases from J, the gap between germline ends came to 16 bases. Germline CDR1 and CDR2: DFQATT and SNEGSKA (reference sequence). CDR3 length: 12 residues. The CDR3 here is CSASYRAAKLFF. The CDR3 bases are TGCAGTGCAAGTTACAGGGCGGCGAAACTGTTTTTT.

This clonotype came up a few times. V usage is TRBV5-4 and J usage is TRBJ1-2; D gene unclear. In germline, CDR1 is SGHNT, CDR2 YYREEE (reference sequence). The V end was cut by 1 base, the J end by 0 bases, with 10 bases between. The CDR3 length is 15 residues. CDR3 amino acids: CASSLSLEANYGYTF. The DNA for the CDR3 is TGTGCCAGCAGCTTGAGTCTAGAGGCTAACTATGGCTACACCTTC.

The DNA of the CDR3 is TGTGCCTGGAGTGTCGGACAGGACAATGAGCAGTTCTTC. Amino acids: CAWSVGQDNEQFF. The V gene is TRBV30, the J gene TRBJ2-1; 7 bases align to TRBD1. In germline, CDR1 is GTSNPN, CDR2 SVGIG (reference sequence). CDR3 length equals 13 residues. The V and J ends lost 0 bases and 5 bases, in that order; junction bases with no gene match: 1. Full variable domain (missing parts from reference TRBV30 and TRBJ2-1): SQTIHQWPATLVQPVGSPLSLECTVEGTSNPNLYWYRQAAGRGLQLLFYSVGIGQISSEVPQNLSASRPQDRQFILSSKKLLLSDSGFYLCAWSVGQDNEQFFGPGTRLTVL.

The rearrangement uses TRBV29-1 and TRBJ2-6; D is ambiguous. The CDR3 is made up of 13 amino acids. V shed 4 bases and J shed 3 bases, with 7 bases lying between them. The V gene's germline CDR1 is SQVTM and CDR2 ANQGSEA. The CDR3 protein is CSVAVGGANVLTF. DNA of the CDR3: TGCAGCGTTGCAGTGGGTGGGGCCAACGTCCTGACTTTC.

This chain links TRBV29-1 with TRBJ2-7, with 9 bases aligning to TRBD1. Germline assignment: CDR1 SQVTM and CDR2 ANQGSEA. The ends lost 5 bases at V and 4 bases at J; junction bases unmatched: 3. This CDR3 spans 12 amino acids. The CDR3 coding sequence is TGCAGCGTTCGGACAGGGGTGTACGAGCAGTACTTC. Its translation is CSVRTGVYEQYF.

The genes are TRBV20-1 and TRBJ2-7; D is uncertain. The CDR3 totals 11 residues. Germline V gene data show CDR1 as DFQATT and CDR2 as SNEGSKA (reference sequence). Deletions cut 0 bases from V and 6 bases from J, with 6 bases between. The DNA of the CDR3 is TGCAGTGCTAGAGAAGCATGCGAGCAGTACTTC. Protein: CSAREACEQYF.

A few counts support this clonotype. The V gene is TRBV5-1, the J gene TRBJ1-5; D is unclear. The germline CDR1 and CDR2 sequences are SGHRS and YFSETQ. CDR3 length: 13 residues. V shed 5 bases and J shed 5 bases, with 11 bases lying between them. The chain's CDR3 is CASRRGYDQPQHF. CDR3 coding DNA: TGCGCCAGCAGGAGAGGGTACGATCAGCCCCAGCATTTT.

This clonotype was picked up a small number of times. The rearrangement uses TRBV20-1 and TRBJ1-5, with 9 bases identical to TRBD1. The CDR3 runs 15 residues. Germline V CDR1 and CDR2: DFQATT, SNEGSKA (reference sequence). V lost 0 bases to trimming and J lost 5 bases; unmatched junction nucleotides: 5. DNA of the CDR3: TGCAGTGCTAGAGATCGCGGGACAGGGTATCAGCCCCAGCATTTT. This gives the protein CSARDRGTGYQPQHF.

The chain joins TRBV28 to TRBJ2-1, with D possibly TRBD2 on 5 matching bases. CDR3 length equals 17 residues. Trimming shortened V by 4 bases and J by 0 bases, and 16 bases separated the two germline ends. Germline V CDR1 and CDR2: MDHEN, SYDVKM. As DNA, the CDR3 is TGTGCCAGCAGTTGGGGTGGTTTGAGGGTCTCCTACAATGAGCAGTTCTTC. This translates into CASSWGGLRVSYNEQFF.

The chain joins TRBV29-1 to TRBJ1-5, with 7 nucleotides matching TRBD1. The germline CDR1 and CDR2 sequences are SQVTM and ANQGSEA. This CDR3 region has 13 residues. The V gene end was trimmed by 5 bases and the J gene end by 3 bases; junction bases not matched to a gene: 4. CDR3: CSVKGGDNQPQHF. The CDR3 coding sequence is TGCAGCGTTAAAGGGGGCGACAATCAGCCCCAGCATTTT. The full variable domain, in which reference TRBV29-1 and TRBJ1-5 provide the parts outside the CDR3, is SAVISQKPSRDICQRGTSLTIQCQVDSQVTMMFWYRQQPGQSLTLIATANQGSEATYESGFVIDKFPISRPNLTFSTLTVSNMSPEDSSIYLCSVKGGDNQPQHFGDGTRLSIL.

As concerns this clonotype: The CDR3 carries no conserved terminal phenylalanine or tryptophan, so it likely arises from a read error. The chain has TRBV3-1 and TRBJ2-1; the match to TRBD2 covers 9 bases. Germline V gene lookup returns CDR1 LGHDT and CDR2 YNNKEL (reference sequence). This CDR3 has 15 amino acids. V was clipped by 0 bases and J by 10 bases; unmatched bases: 7. CDR3 in DNA: TGTGCCAGCAGCCAAGATGGGCGGGGGGGAGGGGAGCAGTTCCTC. This sequence encodes CASSQDGRGGGEQFL.

The chain joins TRBV28 to TRBJ2-1, with D possibly called TRBD1 or TRBD2 (5 bases each). CDR1 is MDHEN and CDR2 is SYDVKM in the germline V gene. The CDR3 is 13 amino acids. Trimming took off 5 bases at V and 6 bases at J, with 11 bases between the two ends. CDR3 sequence (DNA): TGTGCCAGCAGTGCCGGGACGCCCAATGAGCAGTTCTTC. Translated, it gives CASSAGTPNEQFF.

The V gene is TRBV5-6, the J gene TRBJ1-5; weak D call: TRBD1 (6 bases). Per the germline V gene, CDR1 is SGHDT and CDR2 is YYEEEE. Deletions cut 1 base from V and 4 bases from J, with 12 bases between. The CDR3 totals 15 residues. DNA for the CDR3: TGTGCCAGCAGCTTGAACAGGGCGCCTAATCAGCCCCAGCATTTT. This codes for CASSLNRAPNQPQHF.

The chain employs TRBV27 and TRBJ2-5; 8 bases are shared with TRBD1. V lost 7 bases to trimming and J lost 5 bases; unmatched junction nucleotides: 9. Per germline, CDR1 MNHEY and CDR2 SMNVEV (reference sequence). The CDR3 consists of 14 residues. The CDR3 reads CASTSLGQGETQYF. As DNA, the CDR3 is TGTGCCAGCACCTCCCTTGGACAGGGTGAGACCCAGTACTTC.

The chain couples TRBV9 to TRBJ1-2, with D unclear. The germline V gene has CDR1 SGDLS and CDR2 YYNGEE. This CDR3 is 12 amino acids long. The V end lost 6 bases, the J end lost 3 bases, and 9 bases lay between the germline ends. CDR3 sequence (DNA): TGTGCCAGCACCAAGGGCTACTATGGCTACACCTTC. Protein sequence: CASTKGYYGYTF.

This clonotype came up a few times. The chain recombines TRBV4-2 with TRBJ2-3, with no clear D. Germline CDR1 and CDR2: LGHNA and YNFKEQ. Between the trimmed V and J ends, which lost 0 bases and 5 bases, there was a span of 9 bases. CDR3 size: 14 residues. The CDR3 loop reads CASSQDLRGDTQYF. In DNA form, the CDR3 reads TGTGCCAGCAGCCAAGATCTCCGAGGAGATACGCAGTATTTT.

This clonotype was detected once. The J gene is TRBJ2-7, the V gene TRBV4-2; D remains unclear. The CDR3 totals 14 residues. Trimming stripped 8 bases from V and 0 bases from J, with 14 bases between. Germline loops: CDR1 LGHNA, CDR2 YNFKEQ. In DNA form, the CDR3 reads TGTGCCAGCCGTTTTGGTCTGAGCTCCTACGAGCAGTACTTC. The encoded protein is CASRFGLSSYEQYF.

The chain is built from TRBV30 and TRBJ1-1, with D perhaps matching TRBD1 (5 bases). CDR3 length: 15 residues. Trimming shortened V by 1 base and J by 0 bases, and 12 bases separated the two germline ends. The V gene's germline CDR1 is GTSNPN and CDR2 SVGIG (reference sequence). This chain's CDR3 is CAWSDSGPMNTEAFF. Here the CDR3 DNA reads TGTGCCTGGAGTGACTCGGGACCTATGAACACTGAAGCTTTCTTT.

The chain carries TRBV7-6 and TRBJ2-1; TRBD1 aligns across 7 bases. Looked up from germline, CDR1 is SGHVS and CDR2 is FNYEAQ. This CDR3 has 15 residues. V lost 1 base to trimming and J lost 7 bases; unmatched junction nucleotides: 7. For the CDR3, the DNA is TGTGCCAGCAGCTTAGGGGCGACAGGGTTGAATGAGCAGTTCTTC. This encodes CASSLGATGLNEQFF.

The J gene is TRBJ2-1, the V gene TRBV11-1; 8 bases are shared with TRBD1. The ends lost 6 bases at V and 8 bases at J; junction bases unmatched: 12. The germline CDR1 and CDR2 sequences are SGHAT and FQDESV (reference sequence). This CDR3 spans 15 amino acids. The DNA of the CDR3 is TGTGCCAGCAGTCAGGACAGGGCCAAAGGGTATGAGCAGTTCTTC. Amino acid sequence: CASSQDRAKGYEQFF.

This clonotype was seen a few times. This rearrangement joins TRBV7-2 to TRBJ2-1; weak D call: TRBD2 (6 bases). Per germline, CDR1 SGHTA and CDR2 FQGNSA. The CDR3 is made up of 14 amino acids. With 5 bases removed from V and 6 bases from J, the gap between germline ends came to 14 bases. This CDR3 reads CASSRLVWLNEQFF. The DNA for the CDR3 is TGTGCCAGCAGCCGACTAGTTTGGCTCAATGAGCAGTTCTTC.

This sequence joins TRBV12-3 or TRBV12-4 and TRBJ2-3; 7 bases match TRBD2. The CDR3 runs to 15 residues. Germline trimming cut 4 bases from V and 4 bases from J; bases unmatched to any gene: 8. CDR3 loop: CASSWGGNGADTQYF. CDR3 nucleotides: TGTGCCAGCAGTTGGGGGGGAAATGGAGCAGATACGCAGTATTTT.

There are a few counts of this clonotype. The genes are TRBV3-1 and TRBJ2-3; a weak D match, TRBD1 (5 bases). Germline CDR1 LGHDT, CDR2 YNNKEL (reference sequence). CDR3 length: 15 residues. V lost 5 bases to trimming and J lost 5 bases, with 17 bases between them. The CDR3 here is CASSDSPYPVDTQYF. The CDR3 nucleotides read TGTGCCAGCAGCGACAGTCCATACCCAGTAGATACGCAGTATTTT.

The table lists this clonotype with a few counts. The V gene is TRBV20-1, the J gene TRBJ2-6; D is possibly TRBD1 (6 bases). Trimming stripped 4 bases from V and 0 bases from J, with 7 bases between. Germline assignment: CDR1 DFQATT and CDR2 SNEGSKA (reference sequence). The CDR3 is 14 residues long. DNA for the CDR3: TGCAGTGCTAAGACAGGCTCTGGGGCCAACGTCCTGACTTTC. Protein product: CSAKTGSGANVLTF.

This sequence joins TRBV20-1 and TRBJ2-1, with 8 bases lining up with TRBD1. The CDR3 is made up of 13 amino acids. Germline loops: CDR1 DFQATT, CDR2 SNEGSKA (reference sequence). The DNA for the CDR3 is TGCCGGGCGAAGGGGGACAGGTACAATGAGCAGTTCTTC. This gives the protein CRAKGDRYNEQFF.

Remarks on this clonotype: This may be a read error, as it is one base from a much larger clone. The V and J genes are TRBV12-3 or TRBV12-4 and TRBJ2-5; D ambiguous. The CDR3 spans 14 residues. V lost 6 bases and J lost 11, with 22 bases in between. The CDR3 sequence is CASSSLSLTHEQYF. The CDR3 nucleotides are TGTGCCAGCAGCTCCCTCTCCTTAACCCATGAGCAGTACTTC.

This sequence joins TRBV6-2 or TRBV6-3 and TRBJ2-7, with TRBD1 as a possible D gene (5 bases). The V end was cut by 7 bases, the J end by 3 bases, with 16 bases between. The CDR3 consists of 14 residues. Germline CDR1 and CDR2: MNHEY and SVGEGT. Here the CDR3 reads CASNPNRKYYEQYF. CDR3 nucleotides: TGTGCCAGCAACCCTAACAGGAAATACTACGAGCAGTACTTC.

This clonotype was seen more than once but under ten times. The rearrangement links TRBV4-3 to TRBJ2-7, with 8 bases that match TRBD2. Germline V gives CDR1 LGHNA, CDR2 YSLEER. The CDR3 loop spans 16 amino acids. V lost 4 bases, J lost 3 bases, and 11 bases stayed unmatched. The CDR3 spells CASSRPQAGESYEQYF. The CDR3 coding sequence is TGCGCCAGCAGCCGCCCGCAAGCGGGGGAGAGCTACGAGCAGTACTTC.